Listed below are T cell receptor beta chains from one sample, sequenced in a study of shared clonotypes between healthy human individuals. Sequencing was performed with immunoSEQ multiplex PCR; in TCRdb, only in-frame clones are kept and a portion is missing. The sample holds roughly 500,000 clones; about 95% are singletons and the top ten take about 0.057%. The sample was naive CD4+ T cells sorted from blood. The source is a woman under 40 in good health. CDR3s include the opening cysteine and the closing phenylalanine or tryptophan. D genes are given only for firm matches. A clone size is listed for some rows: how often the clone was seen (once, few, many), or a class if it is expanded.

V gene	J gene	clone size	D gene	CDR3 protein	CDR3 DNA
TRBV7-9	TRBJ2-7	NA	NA	CASSLKGASYEQYF	TGTGCCAGCAGCTTAAAAGGCGCATCCTACGAGCAGTACTTC
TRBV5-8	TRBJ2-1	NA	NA	CASSLFRGLGEQFF	TGTGCCAGCAGCCTCTTCCGGGGTTTGGGAGAGCAGTTCTTC
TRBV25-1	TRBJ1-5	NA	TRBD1	CASSETGGNQPQHF	TGTGCCAGCAGTGAGACAGGGGGCAATCAGCCCCAGCATTTT
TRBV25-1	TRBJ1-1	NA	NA	CASNTWGQPNTEAFF	TGTGCCAGCAACACCTGGGGTCAGCCGAACACTGAAGCTTTCTTT
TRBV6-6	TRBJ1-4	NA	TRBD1	CASREGQGREKLFF	TGTGCCAGCAGGGAGGGACAGGGACGAGAAAAACTGTTTTTT
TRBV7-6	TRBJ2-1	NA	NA	CASSLSEGREQFF	TGTGCCAGCAGCTTATCAGAGGGGCGGGAGCAGTTCTTC
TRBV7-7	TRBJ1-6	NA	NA	CASSFGTPLHF	TGTGCCAGCAGCTTTGGGACACCCCTCCACTTT
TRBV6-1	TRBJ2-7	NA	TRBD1	CASRGDRTYEQYF	TGTGCCAGCAGGGGGGACAGAACCTACGAGCAGTACTTC
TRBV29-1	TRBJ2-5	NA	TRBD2	CSVEPPGLDRETQYF	TGCAGCGTTGAACCCCCGGGACTAGACCGAGAGACCCAGTACTTC
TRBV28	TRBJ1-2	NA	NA	CASSLSTVLLPYYGYTF	TGTGCCAGCAGTTTATCGACCGTACTTCTCCCCTACTATGGCTACACCTTC
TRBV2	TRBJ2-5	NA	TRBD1	CASSEGTGRWQETQYF	TGTGCCAGCAGTGAAGGGACAGGGAGGTGGCAAGAGACCCAGTACTTC
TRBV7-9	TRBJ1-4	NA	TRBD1	CASSLGAGGSEKLFF	TGTGCCAGCAGCTTAGGTGCAGGGGGGAGTGAAAAACTGTTTTTT
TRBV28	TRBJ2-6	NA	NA	CASSSDPARANVLTF	TGTGCCAGCAGTTCCGACCCCGCACGAGCCAACGTCCTGACTTTC
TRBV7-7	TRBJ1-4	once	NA	CASSLAIGEKLFF	TGTGCCAGCAGCTTAGCGATTGGGGAGAAACTGTTTTTT
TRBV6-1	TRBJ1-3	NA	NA	CASSGGGRERSGNTIYF	TGTGCCAGCAGTGGCGGGGGCAGGGAGAGATCTGGAAACACCATATATTTT
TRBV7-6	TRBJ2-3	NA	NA	CASSLGEGDTQYF	TGTGCCAGCAGCTTAGGAGAGGGAGATACGCAGTATTTT
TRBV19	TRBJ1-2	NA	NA	CASSSSSHRVGSYGYTF	TGTGCCAGTAGTAGCTCGTCGCACAGGGTGGGAAGCTATGGCTACACCTTC